This TCR beta chain was identified in a study of CD8 T cells in ankylosing spondylitis. General study findings and limits: Clones tied to disease were said to be significantly enriched in matched ankylosing spondylitis synovial fluid. What seemed typical of ankylosing spondylitis blood was a TCR beta motif built from 7 or 8 highly homologous variants.

This CDR3 has 13 amino acids. The V and J ends lost 4 bases and 8 bases, in that order; junction bases with no gene match: 6. The V gene's germline CDR1 is DFQATT and CDR2 SNEGSKA (reference sequence). Preparation of TCR beta libraries was done by quantitative 5'-RACE with molecular barcodes. Each CDR3 protein is one row after TCRdb ran MiXCR on the 5' RACE reads. The sample has about 500,000 distinct CDR3 sequences, less than 6% seen once; the top ten hold roughly 3.3%. At least ten counts were recorded for this clonotype. As yet, its antigen is unknown. The TCR comes from a male donor with ankylosing spondylitis. The V gene is TRBV20-1, the J gene TRBJ2-1, with TRBD2 matching over 9 bases. The source material was blood, either unsorted or a sorted T cell fraction (not recorded which). This CDR3 is CSAIPSGNYEQFF. DNA of the CDR3: TGCAGTGCTATCCCTAGCGGGAACTATGAGCAGTTCTTC.